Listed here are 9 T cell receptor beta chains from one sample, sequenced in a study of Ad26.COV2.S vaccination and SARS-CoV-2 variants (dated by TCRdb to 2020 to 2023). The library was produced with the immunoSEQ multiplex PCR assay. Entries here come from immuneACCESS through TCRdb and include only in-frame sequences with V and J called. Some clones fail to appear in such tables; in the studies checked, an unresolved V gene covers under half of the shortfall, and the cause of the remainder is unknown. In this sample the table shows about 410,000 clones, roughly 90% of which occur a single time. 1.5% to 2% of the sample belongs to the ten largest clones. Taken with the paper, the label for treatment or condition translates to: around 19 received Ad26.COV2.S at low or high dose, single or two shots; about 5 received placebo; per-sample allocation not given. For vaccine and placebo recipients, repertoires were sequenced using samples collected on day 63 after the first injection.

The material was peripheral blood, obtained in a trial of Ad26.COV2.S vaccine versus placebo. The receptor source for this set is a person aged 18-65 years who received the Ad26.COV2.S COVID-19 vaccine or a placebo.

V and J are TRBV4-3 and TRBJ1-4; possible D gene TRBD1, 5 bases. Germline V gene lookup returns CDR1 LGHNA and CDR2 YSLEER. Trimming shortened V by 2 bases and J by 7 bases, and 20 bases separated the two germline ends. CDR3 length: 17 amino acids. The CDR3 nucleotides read TGCGCCAGCAGCCAAAGCTCCGTGGGCGGGAGGGGTGAAAAACTGTTTTTT. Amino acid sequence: CASSQSSVGGRGEKLFF.

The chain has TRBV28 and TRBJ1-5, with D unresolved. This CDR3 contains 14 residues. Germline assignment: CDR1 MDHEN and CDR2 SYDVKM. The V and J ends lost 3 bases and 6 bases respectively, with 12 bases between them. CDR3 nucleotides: TGTGCCAGCAGTTTGGGAGGGCCTGGTCAGCCCCAGCATTTT. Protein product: CASSLGGPGQPQHF.

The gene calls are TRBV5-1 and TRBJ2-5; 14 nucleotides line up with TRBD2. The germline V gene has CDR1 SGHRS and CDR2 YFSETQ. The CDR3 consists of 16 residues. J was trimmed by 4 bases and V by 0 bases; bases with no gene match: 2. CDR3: CASSLAGLAGGETQYF. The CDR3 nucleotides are TGCGCCAGCAGCTTGGCCGGACTAGCGGGGGGAGAGACCCAGTACTTC.

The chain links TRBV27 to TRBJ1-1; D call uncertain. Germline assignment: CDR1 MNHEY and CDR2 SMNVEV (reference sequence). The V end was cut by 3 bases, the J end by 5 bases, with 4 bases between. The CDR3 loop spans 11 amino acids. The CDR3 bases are TGTGCCAGCAGTTTGGGGACTGAAGCTTTCTTT. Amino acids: CASSLGTEAFF.

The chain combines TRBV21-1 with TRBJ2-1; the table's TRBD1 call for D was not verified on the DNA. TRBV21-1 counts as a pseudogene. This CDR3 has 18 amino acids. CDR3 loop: CASSKAGRGEVPRDEQFF. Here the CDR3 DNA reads TGTGCCAGCAGCAAAGCGGGCAGGGGTGAAGTCCCGAGGGATGAGCAGTTCTTC.

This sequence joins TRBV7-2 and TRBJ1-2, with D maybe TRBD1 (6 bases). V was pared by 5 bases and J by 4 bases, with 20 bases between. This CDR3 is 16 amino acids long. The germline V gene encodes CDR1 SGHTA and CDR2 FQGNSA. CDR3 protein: CASSPIPPGVIYGYTF. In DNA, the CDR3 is TGTGCCAGCAGCCCCATACCCCCAGGGGTGATCTATGGCTACACCTTC.

CDR3 loop: CASSFVGADTQYF. CDR3 in DNA: TGTGCCAGCAGCTTCGTCGGAGCAGATACGCAGTATTTT. The genes are TRBV7-2 and TRBJ2-3; D is unclear. V was clipped by 3 bases and J by 4 bases, with 8 bases between them. CDR1 and CDR2 (germline): SGHTA, FQGNSA. CDR3 length: 13 residues.

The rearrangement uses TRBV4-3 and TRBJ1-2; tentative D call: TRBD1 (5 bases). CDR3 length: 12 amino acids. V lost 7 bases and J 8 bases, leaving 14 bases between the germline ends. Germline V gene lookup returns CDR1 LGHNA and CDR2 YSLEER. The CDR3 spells CASTGAVEGYTF. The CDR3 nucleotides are TGCGCCAGCACCGGGGCTGTGGAGGGCTACACCTTC.

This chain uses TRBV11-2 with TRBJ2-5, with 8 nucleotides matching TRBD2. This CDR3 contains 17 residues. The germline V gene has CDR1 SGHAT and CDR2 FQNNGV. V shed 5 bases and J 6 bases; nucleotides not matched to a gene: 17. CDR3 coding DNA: TGTGCCAGCAGCCCACGCGGGGGACTAGTCCCTGATAAGACCCAGTACTTC. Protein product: CASSPRGGLVPDKTQYF.